The 3 T cell receptor beta chains listed next were all sequenced from one sample in a study of blood T cell repertoires in COVID-19. Produced via immunoSEQ multiplex PCR; TCRdb's table is partial and in-frame only. Here the sample spans a few hundred thousand clones, 75% to 90% being singletons. The material sequenced was PBMCs or T cells enriched from blood (not recorded which). The receptors derive from a man between 18 and 35 years old who had recovered from COVID-19.

This chain uses TRBV5-1 with TRBJ2-1, with 11 bases identical to TRBD1. Germline V gene sequence: CDR1 SGHRS, CDR2 YFSETQ. J was trimmed by 7 bases and V by 4 bases; bases with no gene match: 7. The CDR3 sequence is 15 residues long. The CDR3 reads CASSLGDRGINEQFF. The CDR3 DNA reads as TGCGCCAGCAGCCTGGGGGACAGGGGGATAAATGAGCAGTTCTTC.

The chain combines TRBV9 with TRBJ2-1; possibly TRBD2 for D (5 bases). CDR3 size: 14 residues. V was cut by 3 bases and J by 11 bases, with 18 bases left in between. Per the germline V gene, CDR1 is SGDLS and CDR2 is YYNGEE. DNA of the CDR3: TGTGCCAGCAGCGGTGGGGATCGACTATCAAAGCAGTTCTTC. Its translation: CASSGGDRLSKQFF. Supplemented by reference TRBV9 and TRBJ2-1, the full variable domain reads DSGVTQTPKHLITATGQRVTLRCSPRSGDLSVYWYQQSLDQGLQFLIQYYNGEERAKGNILERFSAQQFPDLHSELNLSSLELGDSALYFCASSGGDRLSKQFFGPGTRLTVL.

The chain carries TRBV19 and TRBJ2-7; 7 bases fit TRBD1. CDR3 length equals 13 residues. With 8 bases clipped from V and 7 bases from J, the junction kept 11 bases outside the gene matches. Germline CDR1 is LNHDA and CDR2 is SQIVND (reference sequence). CDR3 region: CASATDRLKEQYF. The DNA of the CDR3 is TGTGCCAGTGCGACGGACAGGCTAAAGGAGCAGTACTTC.